Sequencing of this T cell receptor (beta chain) was carried out in a study of blood T cell repertoires in COVID-19. Study summary: Samples came from the United States, Italy and Spain, spanning acute and convalescent COVID-19. Sources were T cells, B-cell-depleted T cells, or PBMCs; the material itself was cDNA or gDNA.

V lost 1 base to trimming and J lost 0 bases, with 10 bases between them. Germline CDR1 reads SGHRS; CDR2 reads YFSETQ. The CDR3 consists of 15 residues. The authors' processing: Reference gene primer amplification gave nucleated cell count estimates. Profiling relied on immunoSEQ multiplex PCR, and the TCRdb table lists in-frame clones only, not all of them. V and J calls plus clone size are reproduced from that table; the DNA served to infer D and trimming. The data contain more than 200,000 clones, 80% to 85% of them singletons. The chain has TRBV5-1 and TRBJ1-1; a weak D match, TRBD1 (6 bases). This receptor was taken from a man between 60 and 75 years old with acute or convalescent COVID-19. The sample taken for sequencing was peripheral blood. The CDR3 DNA sequence: TGCGCCAGCAGCTTGAACAGGGCCTTGAACACTGAAGCTTTCTTT. Amino acid sequence: CASSLNRALNTEAFF.